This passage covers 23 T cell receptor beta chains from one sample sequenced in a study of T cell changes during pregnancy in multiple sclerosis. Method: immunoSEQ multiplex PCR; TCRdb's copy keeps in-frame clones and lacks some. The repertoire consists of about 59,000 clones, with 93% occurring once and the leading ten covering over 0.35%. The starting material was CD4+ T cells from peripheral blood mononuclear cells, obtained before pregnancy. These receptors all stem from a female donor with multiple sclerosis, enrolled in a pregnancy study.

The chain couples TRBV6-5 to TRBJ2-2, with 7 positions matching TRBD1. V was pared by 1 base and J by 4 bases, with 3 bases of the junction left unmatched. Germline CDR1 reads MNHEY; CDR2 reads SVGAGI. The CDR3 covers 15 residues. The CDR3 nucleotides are TGTGCCAGCAGTTACTTAGGGACAGCCACCGGGGAGCTGTTTTTT. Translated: CASSYLGTATGELFF.

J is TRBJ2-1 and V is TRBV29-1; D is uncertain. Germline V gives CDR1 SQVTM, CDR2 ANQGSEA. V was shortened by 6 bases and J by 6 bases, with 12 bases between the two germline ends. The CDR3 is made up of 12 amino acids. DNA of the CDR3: TGCAGCGTCCGGGTTCCAAGCAATGAGCAGTTCTTC. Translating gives CSVRVPSNEQFF.

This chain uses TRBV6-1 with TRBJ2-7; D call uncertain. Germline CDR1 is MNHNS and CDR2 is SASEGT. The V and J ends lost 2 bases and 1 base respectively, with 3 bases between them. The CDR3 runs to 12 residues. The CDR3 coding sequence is TGTGCCAGCAGTGAACAGTCCTACGAGCAGTACTTC. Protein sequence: CASSEQSYEQYF.

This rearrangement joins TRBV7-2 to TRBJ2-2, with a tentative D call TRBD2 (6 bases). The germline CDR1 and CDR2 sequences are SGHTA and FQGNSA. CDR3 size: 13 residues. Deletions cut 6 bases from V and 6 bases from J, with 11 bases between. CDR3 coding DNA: TGTGCCAGCAGTCGGGGACTTCCCGGGGAGCTGTTTTTT. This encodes CASSRGLPGELFF.

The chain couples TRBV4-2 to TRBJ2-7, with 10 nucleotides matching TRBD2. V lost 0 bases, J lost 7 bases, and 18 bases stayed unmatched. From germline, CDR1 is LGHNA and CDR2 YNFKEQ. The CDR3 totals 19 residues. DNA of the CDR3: TGTGCCAGCAGCCAAGAAAAAGCTTCACTAGCGGGATTCGTCGGTGAGCAGTACTTC. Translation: CASSQEKASLAGFVGEQYF.

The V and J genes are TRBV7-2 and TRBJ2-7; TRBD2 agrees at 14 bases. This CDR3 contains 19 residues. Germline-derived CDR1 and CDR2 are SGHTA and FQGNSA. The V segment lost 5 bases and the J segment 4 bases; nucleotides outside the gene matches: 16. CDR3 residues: CASSPQTPRTSGRRYEQYF. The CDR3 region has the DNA TGTGCCAGCAGCCCTCAAACCCCCAGGACTAGCGGGAGGAGGTACGAGCAGTACTTC.

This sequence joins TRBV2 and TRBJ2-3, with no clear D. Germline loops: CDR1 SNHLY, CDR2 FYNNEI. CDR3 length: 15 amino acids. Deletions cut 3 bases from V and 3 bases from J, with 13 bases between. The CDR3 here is CASSDIASRTDTQYF. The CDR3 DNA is TGTGCCAGCAGTGATATAGCTAGTAGAACAGATACGCAGTATTTT.

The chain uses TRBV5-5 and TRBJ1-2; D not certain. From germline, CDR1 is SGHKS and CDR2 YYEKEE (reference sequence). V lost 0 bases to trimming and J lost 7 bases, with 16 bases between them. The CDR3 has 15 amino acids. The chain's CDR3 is CASSLDRTTLGGYTF. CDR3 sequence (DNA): TGTGCCAGCAGCTTGGACAGAACAACCCTGGGTGGCTACACCTTC. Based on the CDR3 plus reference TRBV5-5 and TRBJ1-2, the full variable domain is DAGVTQSPTHLIKTRGQQVTLRCSPISGHKSVSWYQQVLGQGPQFIFQYYEKEERGRGNFPDRFSARQFPNYSSELNVNALLLGDSALYLCASSLDRTTLGGYTFGSGTRLTVV.

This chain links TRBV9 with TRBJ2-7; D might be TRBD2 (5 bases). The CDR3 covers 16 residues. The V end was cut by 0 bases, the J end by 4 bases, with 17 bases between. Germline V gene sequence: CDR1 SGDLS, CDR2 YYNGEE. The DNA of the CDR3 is TGTGCCAGCAGCGTAGCACCGGACTCCCGAGGATACGAGCAGTACTTC. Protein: CASSVAPDSRGYEQYF.

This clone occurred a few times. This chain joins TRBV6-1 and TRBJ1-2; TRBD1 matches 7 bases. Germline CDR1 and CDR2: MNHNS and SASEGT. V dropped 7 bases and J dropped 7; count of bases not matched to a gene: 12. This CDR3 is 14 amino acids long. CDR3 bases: TGTGCCAGCATGAGACAGGGAGGTGGGTCTGGCTACACCTTC. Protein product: CASMRQGGGSGYTF.

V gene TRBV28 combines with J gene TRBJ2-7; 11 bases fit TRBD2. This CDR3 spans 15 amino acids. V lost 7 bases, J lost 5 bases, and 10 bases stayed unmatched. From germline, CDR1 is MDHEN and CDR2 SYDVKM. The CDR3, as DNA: TGTGCCAGCAAACTCCTAGCGGGAGGTTACAACGAGCAGTACTTC. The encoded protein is CASKLLAGGYNEQYF.

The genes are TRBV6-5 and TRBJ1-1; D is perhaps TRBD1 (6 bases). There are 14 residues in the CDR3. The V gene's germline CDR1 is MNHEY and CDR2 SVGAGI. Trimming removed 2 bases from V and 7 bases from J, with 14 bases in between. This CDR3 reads CASSYEITGLEAFF. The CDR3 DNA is TGTGCCAGCAGTTACGAAATTACAGGGCTTGAAGCTTTCTTT.

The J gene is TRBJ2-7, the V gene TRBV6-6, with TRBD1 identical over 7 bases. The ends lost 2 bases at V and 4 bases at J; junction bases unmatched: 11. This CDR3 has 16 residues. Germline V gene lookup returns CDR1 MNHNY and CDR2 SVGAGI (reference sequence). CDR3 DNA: TGTGCCAGCAGTTACAGAAGCCAGGGGGTTTTTTACGAGCAGTACTTC. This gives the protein CASSYRSQGVFYEQYF.

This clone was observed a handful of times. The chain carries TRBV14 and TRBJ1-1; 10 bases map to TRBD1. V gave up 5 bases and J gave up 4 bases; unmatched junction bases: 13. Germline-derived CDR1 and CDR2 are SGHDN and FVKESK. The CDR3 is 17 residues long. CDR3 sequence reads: CASSYRDRGRGGTEAFF. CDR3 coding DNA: TGTGCCAGCAGCTATAGGGACAGGGGAAGAGGTGGCACTGAAGCTTTCTTT. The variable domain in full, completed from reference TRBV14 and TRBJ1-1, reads EAGVTQFPSHSVIEKGQTVTLRCDPISGHDNLYWYRRVMGKEIKFLLHFVKESKQDESGMPNNRFLAERTGGTYSTLKVQPAELEDSGVYFCASSYRDRGRGGTEAFFGQGTRLTVV.

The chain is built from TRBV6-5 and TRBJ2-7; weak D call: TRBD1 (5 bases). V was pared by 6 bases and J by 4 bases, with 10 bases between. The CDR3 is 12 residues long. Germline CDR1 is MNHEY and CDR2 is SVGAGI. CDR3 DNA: TGTGCCAGCAGGGGGCAGTCTTACGAGCAGTACTTC. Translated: CASRGQSYEQYF.

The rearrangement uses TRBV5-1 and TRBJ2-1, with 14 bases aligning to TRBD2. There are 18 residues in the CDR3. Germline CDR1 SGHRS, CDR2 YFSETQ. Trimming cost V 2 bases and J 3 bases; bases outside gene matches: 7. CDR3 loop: CASSFPTSGRAYYNEQFF. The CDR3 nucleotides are TGCGCCAGCAGCTTTCCGACTAGCGGGAGGGCCTACTACAATGAGCAGTTCTTC.

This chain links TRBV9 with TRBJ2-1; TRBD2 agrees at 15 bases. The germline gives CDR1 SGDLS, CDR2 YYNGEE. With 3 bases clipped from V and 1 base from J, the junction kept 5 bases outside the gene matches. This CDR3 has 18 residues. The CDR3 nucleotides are TGTGCCAGCAGCGGCGCCGGGACTAGCGGGAGGTCCTACAATGAGCAGTTCTTC. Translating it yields CASSGAGTSGRSYNEQFF.

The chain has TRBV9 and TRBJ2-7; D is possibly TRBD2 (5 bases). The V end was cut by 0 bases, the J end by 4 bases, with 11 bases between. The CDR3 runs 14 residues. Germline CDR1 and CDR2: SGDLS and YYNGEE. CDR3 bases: TGTGCCAGCAGCGTAGACAGCCGGGGATACGAGCAGTACTTC. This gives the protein CASSVDSRGYEQYF.

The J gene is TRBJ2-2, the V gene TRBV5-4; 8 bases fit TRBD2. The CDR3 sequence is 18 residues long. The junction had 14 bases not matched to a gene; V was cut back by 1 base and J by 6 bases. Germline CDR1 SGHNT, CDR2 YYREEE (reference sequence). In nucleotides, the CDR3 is TGTGCCAGCAGCTTGCTCGGGTCGGGAGGGCGGACGGCCGGGGAGCTGTTTTTT. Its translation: CASSLLGSGGRTAGELFF.

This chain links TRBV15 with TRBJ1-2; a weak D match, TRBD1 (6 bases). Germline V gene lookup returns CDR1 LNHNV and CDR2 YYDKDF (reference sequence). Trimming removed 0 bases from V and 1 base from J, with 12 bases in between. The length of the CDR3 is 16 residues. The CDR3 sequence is CATSRDPTRGNYGYTF. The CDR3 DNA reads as TGTGCCACCAGCAGAGACCCAACCAGGGGTAACTATGGCTACACCTTC.

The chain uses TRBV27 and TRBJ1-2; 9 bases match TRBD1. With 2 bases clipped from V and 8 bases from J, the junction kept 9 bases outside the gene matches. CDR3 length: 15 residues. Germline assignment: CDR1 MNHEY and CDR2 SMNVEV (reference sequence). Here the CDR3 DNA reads TGTGCCAGCAGTTTAGTGGGGACAGGGCGGCGGGGCTACACCTTC. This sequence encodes CASSLVGTGRRGYTF.

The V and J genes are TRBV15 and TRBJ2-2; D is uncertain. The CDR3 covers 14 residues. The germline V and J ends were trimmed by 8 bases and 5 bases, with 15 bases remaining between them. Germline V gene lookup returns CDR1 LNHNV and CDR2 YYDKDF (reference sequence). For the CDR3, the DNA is TGTGCCACCCAGGTGGGCTCGTGGACCGGGGAGCTGTTTTTT. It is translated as CATQVGSWTGELFF.

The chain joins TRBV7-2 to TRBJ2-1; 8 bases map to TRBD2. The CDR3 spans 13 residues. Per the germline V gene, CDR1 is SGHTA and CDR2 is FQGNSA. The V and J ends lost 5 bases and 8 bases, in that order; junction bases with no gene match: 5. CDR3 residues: CASSNGLADEQFF. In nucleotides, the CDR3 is TGTGCCAGCAGCAACGGACTAGCTGATGAGCAGTTCTTC.